These T cell receptor beta chains were read from a single sample in a study of T cells in Graves' hyperthyroidism and ophthalmopathy. TCRdb redid the calling of the multiplex PCR reads with MiXCR, one entry per CDR3 protein. Among fewer than 600,000 distinct CDR3 sequences, around 13% were seen once, and the ten largest hold approximately 15%. The sample was blood. The receptors were sampled from a woman aged 35 to 49 with Graves' hyperthyroidism. Both conserved end residues are part of each CDR3. The order of the fields is J gene, clone size, D gene, V gene, CDR3 DNA, CDR3 protein. D genes are given only for firm matches. Only some rows state a clone size, as once, few, many or a class for expanded clones.

TRBJ1-4,.,.,TRBV27,TGTGCCAGCAGGGGTTCGGGTCGGAGTGAAAAACTGTTTTTT,CASRGSGRSEKLFF
TRBJ2-7,.,.,TRBV29-1,TGCAGCGTTCTGGACAATCCCTACGAGCAGTACTTC,CSVLDNPYEQYF
TRBJ2-1,many,TRBD2,TRBV6-1,TGTGCCAGCAGTGAAAGTTTTTTCGGCGGGAGGGAAAATGAGCAGTTCTTC,CASSESFFGGRENEQFF
TRBJ1-1,few,TRBD1,TRBV6-2/TRBV6-3,TGTGCCAGCAGTTCGGGACAGTGGGCTTTCTTT,CASSSGQWAFF
TRBJ1-2,few,TRBD1,TRBV7-9,TGTGCCAGCAGCTTAGGAACAGGGGATGACTATGGCTACACCTTC,CASSLGTGDDYGYTF
TRBJ1-1,many,.,TRBV28,TGTGCCAGCTCTTGGGGCAGGGGAGTTGAAGCTTTCTTT,CASSWGRGVEAFF
TRBJ2-1,many,TRBD2,TRBV28,TGTGCCAGCAGTCTCTCAGGGACTAGCGGGTCCAATGAGCAGTTCTTC,CASSLSGTSGSNEQFF
TRBJ2-2,few,.,TRBV29-1,TGCAGCGTTAGACAGGATTCCGGGGAGCTGTTTTTT,CSVRQDSGELFF
TRBJ2-3,many,.,TRBV7-2,TGTGCCAGCAGCTTAGGTGTTTGGGCGATGGAGGCAGATACGCAGTATTTT,CASSLGVWAMEADTQYF
TRBJ1-4,few,.,TRBV5-1,TGCGCCAGCAGCTTGGATGGGACATTCGATGAAAAACTGTTTTTT,CASSLDGTFDEKLFF
TRBJ2-1,.,.,TRBV9,TGTGCCAGCAGCCCTCGGACTGGTATGAATGAGCAGTTCTTC,CASSPRTGMNEQFF
TRBJ2-2,.,TRBD1,TRBV19,TGTGCCAGTAGTATCCAGGGGGCGGTCGGGGAGCTGTTTTTT,CASSIQGAVGELFF
TRBJ2-1,many,.,TRBV7-2,TGTGCCAGCAGCTTAGCCCGGTTAAGCTCCTACAATGAGCAGTTCTTC,CASSLARLSSYNEQFF
TRBJ2-3,few,.,TRBV5-1,TGCGCCAGCAGCGCGGGGGCATCATCAGGCACAGATACGCAGTATTTT,CASSAGASSGTDTQYF
TRBJ2-3,few,.,TRBV28,TGTGCCAGCAGTTCATCATCCGGGCCTGGAGTTTCTAGCACAGATACGCAGTATTTT,CASSSSSGPGVSSTDTQYF
TRBJ2-7,many,.,TRBV20-1,TGCAGTGCTAGAGGATACGCTAGCGATGACTACGAGCAGTACTTC,CSARGYASDDYEQYF
TRBJ2-7,many,TRBD2,TRBV27,TGTGCCACCCGAACAGCGGGAGGGGTCTACGAGCAGTACTTC,CATRTAGGVYEQYF
TRBJ2-7,many,.,TRBV5-1,TGCGCCAGCAATCCGGGAGGGGGCGAAATAGGCGAGCAGTACTTC,CASNPGGGEIGEQYF
TRBJ2-3,few,.,TRBV28,TGTGCCAGCCTGGGTACAGGGTATGGAGATACGCAGTATTTT,CASLGTGYGDTQYF
TRBJ2-2,many,.,TRBV7-8,TGTGCCAGCAGCTTAGGGGCCGGGAGACTCAGCACCGGGGAGCTGTTTTTT,CASSLGAGRLSTGELFF
TRBJ2-7,many,TRBD2,TRBV2,TGTGCCAGCAGTGATGACAGGGGACTAGCGGGAGACTACGAGCAGTACTTC,CASSDDRGLAGDYEQYF
TRBJ2-2,many,TRBD2,TRBV6-1,TGTGCCAGCAGCCCGGGACTAGCGGGAGGAACCCAGGCCGGGGAGCTGTTTTTT,CASSPGLAGGTQAGELFF
TRBJ2-3,many,TRBD2,TRBV7-2,TGTGCCAGCAGCCCTAGCGGGTCTCGCACAGATACGCAGTATTTT,CASSPSGSRTDTQYF
TRBJ1-2,.,.,TRBV4-1,TGCGCCAGCAGCCAAGTACAGCCAATCTATGGCTACACCTTC,CASSQVQPIYGYTF
TRBJ1-4,many,.,TRBV30,TGTGCCTGGCGGGAACAGGCAACTAATGAAAAACTGTTTTTT,CAWREQATNEKLFF
TRBJ2-2,.,TRBD2,TRBV7-2,TGTGCCAGCAGCACAAGGACTAGCGGGAGTAAAACCGGGGAGCTGTTTTTT,CASSTRTSGSKTGELFF
TRBJ2-5,.,TRBD2,TRBV5-1,TGCGCCAGCAGCTTGGGGGGGACTAGCGGGAGGGCCGTGGAGACCCAGTACTTC,CASSLGGTSGRAVETQYF
TRBJ2-7,few,TRBD2,TRBV6-1,TGTGCCAGCAGCCCCGTTACTAGCGGGAATTACGAGCAGTACTTC,CASSPVTSGNYEQYF
TRBJ1-1,few,TRBD1,TRBV5-5,TGTGCCAGCACCAAACCTAGGACAGGGCGGAACACTGAAGCTTTCTTT,CASTKPRTGRNTEAFF
TRBJ2-1,many,.,TRBV3-1,TGTGCCAGCAGCCAGTGGCCTAGAGACAATGAGCAGTTCTTC,CASSQWPRDNEQFF
TRBJ1-2,many,.,TRBV9,TGTGCCAGCAGCGGCCGACAACAGGGAACTTCTATGAGCTACACCTTC,CASSGRQQGTSMSYTF
TRBJ2-7,few,.,TRBV29-1,TGCAGCGTCCGGGACACCTCTCCCCCCTACGAGCAGTACTTC,CSVRDTSPPYEQYF
TRBJ2-3,many,.,TRBV30,TGTGCCTGGAGTGCCCGGACTAATAGCACAGATACGCAGTATTTT,CAWSARTNSTDTQYF
TRBJ2-7,many,.,TRBV3-1,TGTGCCAGCAGCCAGAGTAGCGGTTCCTACGAGCAGTACTTC,CASSQSSGSYEQYF